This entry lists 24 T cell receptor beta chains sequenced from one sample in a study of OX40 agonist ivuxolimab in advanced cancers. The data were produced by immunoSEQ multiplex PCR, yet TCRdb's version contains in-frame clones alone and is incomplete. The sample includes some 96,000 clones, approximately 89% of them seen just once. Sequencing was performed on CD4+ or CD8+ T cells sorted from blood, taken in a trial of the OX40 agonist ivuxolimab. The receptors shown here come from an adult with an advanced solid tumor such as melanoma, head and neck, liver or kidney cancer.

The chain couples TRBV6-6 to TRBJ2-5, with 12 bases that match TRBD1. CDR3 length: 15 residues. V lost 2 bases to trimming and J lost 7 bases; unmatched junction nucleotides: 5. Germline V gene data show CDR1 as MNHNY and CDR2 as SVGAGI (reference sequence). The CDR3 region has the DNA TGTGCCAGCAGTTACGGGGGACAGGGGGCGGGGACCCAGTACTTC. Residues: CASSYGGQGAGTQYF.

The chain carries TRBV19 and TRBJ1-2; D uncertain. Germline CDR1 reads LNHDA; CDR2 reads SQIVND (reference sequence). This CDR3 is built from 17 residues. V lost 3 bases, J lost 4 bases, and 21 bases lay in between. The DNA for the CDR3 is TGTGCCAGTAGTATCAGTGTAGGAGCTCCGTTTTCCTATGGCTACACCTTC. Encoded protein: CASSISVGAPFSYGYTF.

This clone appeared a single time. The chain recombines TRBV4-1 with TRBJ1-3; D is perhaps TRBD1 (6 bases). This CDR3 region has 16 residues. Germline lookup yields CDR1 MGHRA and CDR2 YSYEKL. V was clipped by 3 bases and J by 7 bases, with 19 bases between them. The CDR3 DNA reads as TGCGCCAGCAGCCAGGGCGTGGGGGCAGGAAGGAACACCATATATTTT. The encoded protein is CASSQGVGAGRNTIYF.

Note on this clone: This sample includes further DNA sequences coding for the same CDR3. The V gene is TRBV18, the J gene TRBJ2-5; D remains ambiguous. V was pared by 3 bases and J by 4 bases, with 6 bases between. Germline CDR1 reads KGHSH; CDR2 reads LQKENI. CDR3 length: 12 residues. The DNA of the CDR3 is TGTGCCAGCTCACCTCCTGGAGAGACCCAGTACTTC. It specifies CASSPPGETQYF.

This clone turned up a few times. In DNA, the CDR3 is TGCGCCAGCAGCCAAGATTTGGTAGGAGAGACCCAGTACTTC. Residues: CASSQDLVGETQYF. This chain links TRBV4-3 with TRBJ2-5; D call uncertain. This CDR3 region has 14 residues. Trimming pared 0 bases from V and 4 bases from J, leaving 9 bases between. From germline, CDR1 is LGHNA and CDR2 YSLEER.

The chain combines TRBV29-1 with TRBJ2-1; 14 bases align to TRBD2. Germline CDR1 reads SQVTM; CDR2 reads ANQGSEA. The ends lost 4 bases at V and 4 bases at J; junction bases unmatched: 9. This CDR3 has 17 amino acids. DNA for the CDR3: TGCAGCGTTGCCGGGACAGGGACTAGCGGGAGATACAATGAGCAGTTCTTC. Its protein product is CSVAGTGTSGRYNEQFF.

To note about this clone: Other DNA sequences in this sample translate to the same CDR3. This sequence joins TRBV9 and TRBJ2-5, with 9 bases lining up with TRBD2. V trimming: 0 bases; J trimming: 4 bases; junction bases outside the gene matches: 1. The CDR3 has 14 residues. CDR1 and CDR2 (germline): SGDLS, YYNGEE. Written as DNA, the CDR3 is TGTGCCAGCAGCGTAGAAGCGGGGGGAGAGACCCAGTACTTC. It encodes CASSVEAGGETQYF.

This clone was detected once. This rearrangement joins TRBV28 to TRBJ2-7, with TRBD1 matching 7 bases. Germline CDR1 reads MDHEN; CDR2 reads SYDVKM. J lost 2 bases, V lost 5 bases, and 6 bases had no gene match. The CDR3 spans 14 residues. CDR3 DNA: TGTGCCAGCAGTACTCGACAGGGAGCCTACGAGCAGTACTTC. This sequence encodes CASSTRQGAYEQYF.

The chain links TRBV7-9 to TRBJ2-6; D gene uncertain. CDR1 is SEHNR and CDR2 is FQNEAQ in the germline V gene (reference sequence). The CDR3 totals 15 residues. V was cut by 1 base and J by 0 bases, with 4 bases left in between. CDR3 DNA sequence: TGTGCCAGCAGCTTAGACAACTCTGGGGCCAACGTCCTGACTTTC. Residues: CASSLDNSGANVLTF. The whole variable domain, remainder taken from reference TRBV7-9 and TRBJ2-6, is DTGVSQNPRHKITKRGQNVTFRCDPISEHNRLYWYRQTLGQGPEFLTYFQNEAQLEKSRLLSDRFSAERPKGSFSTLEIQRTEQGDSAMYLCASSLDNSGANVLTFGAGSRLTVL.

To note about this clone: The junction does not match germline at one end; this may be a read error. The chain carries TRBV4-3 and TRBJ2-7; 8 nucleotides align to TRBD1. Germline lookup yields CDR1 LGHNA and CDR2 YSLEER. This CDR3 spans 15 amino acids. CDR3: CASSQLTGDSYEQCF. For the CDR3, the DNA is TGCGCCAGCAGCCAGCTGACAGGGGACTCCTACGAGCAGTGCTTC.

The CDR3 sequence: CASSFSRDTEAFF. The CDR3 bases are TGTGCCAGCAGCTTCAGTAGGGACACTGAAGCTTTCTTT. V and J are TRBV5-4 and TRBJ1-1; D uncertain. Trimming left V 2 bases short and J 3 bases short, with 8 bases between. The CDR3 loop spans 13 amino acids. Germline loops: CDR1 SGHNT, CDR2 YYREEE (reference sequence).

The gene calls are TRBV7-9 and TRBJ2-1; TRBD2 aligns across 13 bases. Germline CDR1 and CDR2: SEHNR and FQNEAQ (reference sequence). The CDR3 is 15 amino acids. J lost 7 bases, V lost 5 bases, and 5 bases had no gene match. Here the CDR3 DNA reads TGTGCCAGCAGCCTACTAGCGGGAGGGCCGAATGAGCAGTTCTTC. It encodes CASSLLAGGPNEQFF.

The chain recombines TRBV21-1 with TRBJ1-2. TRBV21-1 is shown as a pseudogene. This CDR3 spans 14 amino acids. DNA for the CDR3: TGTGCCAGCACCAAATGGGCGGAGGAGGGCGGCTACACCTTC. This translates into CASTKWAEEGGYTF.

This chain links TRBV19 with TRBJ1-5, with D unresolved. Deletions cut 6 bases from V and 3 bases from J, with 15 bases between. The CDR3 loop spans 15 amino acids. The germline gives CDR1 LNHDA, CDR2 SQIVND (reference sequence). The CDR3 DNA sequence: TGTGCCAGTAGCGTCCCGGGTGGTACCAATCAGCCCCAGCATTTT. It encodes CASSVPGGTNQPQHF.

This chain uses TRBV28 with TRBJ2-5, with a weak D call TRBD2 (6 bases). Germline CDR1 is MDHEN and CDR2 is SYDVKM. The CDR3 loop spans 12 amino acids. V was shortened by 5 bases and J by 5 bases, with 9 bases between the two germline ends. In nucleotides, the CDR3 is TGTGCCAGCAGTCCGGGGGTGGAGACCCAGTACTTC. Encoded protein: CASSPGVETQYF.

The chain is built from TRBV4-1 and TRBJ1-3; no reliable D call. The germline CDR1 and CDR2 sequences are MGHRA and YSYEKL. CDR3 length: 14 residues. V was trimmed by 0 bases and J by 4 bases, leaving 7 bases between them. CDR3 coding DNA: TGCGCCAGCAGCCAAGAGGGCCAGGGAAACACCATATATTTT. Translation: CASSQEGQGNTIYF.

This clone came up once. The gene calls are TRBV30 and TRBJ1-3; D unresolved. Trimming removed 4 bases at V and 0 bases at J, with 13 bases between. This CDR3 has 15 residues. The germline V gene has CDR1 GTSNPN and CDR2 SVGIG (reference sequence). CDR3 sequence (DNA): TGTGCCTGGAAGAAACGGAGCACCTCTGGAAACACCATATATTTT. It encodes CAWKKRSTSGNTIYF.

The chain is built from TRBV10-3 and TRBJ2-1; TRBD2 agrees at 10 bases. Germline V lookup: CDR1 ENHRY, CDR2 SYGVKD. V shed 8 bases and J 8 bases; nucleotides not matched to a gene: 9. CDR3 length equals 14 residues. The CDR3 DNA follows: TGTGCCATCGGGAAGCGGGAGGGCGGAGATGAGCAGTTCTTC. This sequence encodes CAIGKREGGDEQFF.

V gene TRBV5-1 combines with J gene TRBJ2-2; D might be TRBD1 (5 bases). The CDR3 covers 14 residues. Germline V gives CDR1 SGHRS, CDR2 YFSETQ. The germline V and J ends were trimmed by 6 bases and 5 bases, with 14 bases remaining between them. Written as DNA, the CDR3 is TGCGCCAGCACCCAGCAGGGCGAGACCGGGGAGCTGTTTTTT. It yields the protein CASTQQGETGELFF.

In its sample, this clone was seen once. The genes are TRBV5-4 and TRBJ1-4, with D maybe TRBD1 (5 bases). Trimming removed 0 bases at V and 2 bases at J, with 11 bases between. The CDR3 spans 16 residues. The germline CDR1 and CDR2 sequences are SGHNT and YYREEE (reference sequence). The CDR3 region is CASSLGGAGTNEKLFF. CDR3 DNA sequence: TGTGCCAGCAGCTTGGGAGGGGCGGGCACTAATGAAAAACTGTTTTTT.

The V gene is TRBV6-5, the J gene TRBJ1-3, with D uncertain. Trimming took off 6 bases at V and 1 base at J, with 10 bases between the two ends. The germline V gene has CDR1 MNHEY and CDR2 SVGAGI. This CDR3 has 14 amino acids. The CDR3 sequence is CASRPTVSGNTIYF. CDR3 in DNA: TGTGCCAGCAGACCTACAGTATCTGGAAACACCATATATTTT.

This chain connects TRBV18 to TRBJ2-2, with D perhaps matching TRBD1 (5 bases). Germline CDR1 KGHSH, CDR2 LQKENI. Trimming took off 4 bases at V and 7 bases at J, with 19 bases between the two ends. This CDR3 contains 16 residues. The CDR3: CASSQQGVRGGGELFF. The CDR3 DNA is TGTGCCAGCTCACAGCAGGGCGTACGTGGTGGCGGGGAGCTGTTTTTT. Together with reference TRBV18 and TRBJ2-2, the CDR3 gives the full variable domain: NAGVMQNPRHLVRRRGQEARLRCSPMKGHSHVYWYRQLPEEGLKFMVYLQKENIIDESGMPKERFSAEFPKEGPSILRIQQVVRGDSAAYFCASSQQGVRGGGELFFGEGSRLTVL.

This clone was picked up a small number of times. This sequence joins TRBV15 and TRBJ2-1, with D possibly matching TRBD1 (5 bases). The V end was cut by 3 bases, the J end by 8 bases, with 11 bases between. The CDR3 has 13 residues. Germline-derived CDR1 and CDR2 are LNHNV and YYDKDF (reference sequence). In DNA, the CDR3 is TGTGCCACCAGCAGGGCAGGGATTCATGAGCAGTTCTTC. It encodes CATSRAGIHEQFF.

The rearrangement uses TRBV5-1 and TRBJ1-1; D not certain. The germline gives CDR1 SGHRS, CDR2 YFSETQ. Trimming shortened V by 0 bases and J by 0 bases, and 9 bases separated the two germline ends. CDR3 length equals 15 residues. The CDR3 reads CASSLGSDMNTEAFF. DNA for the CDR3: TGCGCCAGCAGCTTGGGATCCGACATGAACACTGAAGCTTTCTTT.